Following are 12 T cell receptor beta chains from one sample sequenced in a study of T cells in Graves' hyperthyroidism and ophthalmopathy. The investigators amplified TCR beta CDR3 regions from RNA transcripts. Using the HTBI primer set, a first-round RT-PCR was run on the TCR CDR3. TCRdb itself ran the multiplex PCR reads through MiXCR, one entry per CDR3 protein. Of some 600,000 distinct CDR3 sequences listed, around 46% are singletons. Material for sequencing was peripheral blood or thyroid tissue (not recorded which). The receptors were gathered from a woman under 30 with Graves' hyperthyroidism.

The chain links TRBV11-3 to TRBJ2-5; no clear D. The CDR3 length is 14 residues. Germline V gene sequence: CDR1 SGHNT, CDR2 YENEEA. V was shortened by 5 bases and J by 0 bases, with 10 bases between the two germline ends. DNA for the CDR3: TGTGCCAGCAGCGTGACCCAGTACCAAGAGACCCAGTACTTC. This encodes CASSVTQYQETQYF. Full variable domain (remainder filled in from reference TRBV11-3 and TRBJ2-5): EAGVVQSPRYKIIEKKQPVAFWCNPISGHNTLYWYLQNLGQGPELLIRYENEEAVDDSQLPKDRFSAERLKGVDSTLKIQPAELGDSAVYLCASSVTQYQETQYFGPGTRLLVL.

The rearrangement links TRBV2 to TRBJ1-2, with a possible D match to TRBD1 (6 bases). The CDR3 runs to 12 residues. V was cut by 7 bases and J by 6 bases, with 12 bases left in between. The germline V gene has CDR1 SNHLY and CDR2 FYNNEI. The CDR3 spells CASKGGADGYTF. In nucleotides, the CDR3 is TGTGCCAGCAAGGGGGGGGCTGATGGCTACACCTTC.

The CDR3 coding sequence is TGTGCCAGTAGTGAGACTAGCGGGAAAGAGACCCAGTACTTC. Translated: CASSETSGKETQYF. V usage is TRBV19 and J usage is TRBJ2-5; TRBD2 aligns across 11 bases. In germline, CDR1 is LNHDA, CDR2 SQIVND (reference sequence). The CDR3 has 14 amino acids. Germline trimming cut 5 bases from V and 3 bases from J; bases unmatched to any gene: 2.

In this sample, this clonotype turned up many times. The gene calls are TRBV29-1 and TRBJ2-7; weak D call: TRBD1 (5 bases). CDR1 and CDR2 (germline): SQVTM, ANQGSEA. This CDR3 is built from 12 residues. V lost 4 bases and J 3 bases, leaving 10 bases between the germline ends. CDR3: CSVADTSYEQYF. In DNA form, the CDR3 reads TGCAGCGTTGCGGACACAAGCTACGAGCAGTACTTC.

This clonotype has more than one count but fewer than ten. The chain combines TRBV19 with TRBJ2-7, with D tentatively TRBD1 or TRBD2 (5 bases each). The CDR3 contains 16 residues. In germline, CDR1 is LNHDA, CDR2 SQIVND (reference sequence). V was pared by 0 bases and J by 2 bases, with 14 bases between. The CDR3 here is CASSIEGLASTYEQYF. The CDR3 nucleotides read TGTGCCAGTAGTATAGAGGGGCTAGCATCAACCTACGAGCAGTACTTC.

The rearrangement joins TRBV10-3 to TRBJ1-5; D gene uncertain. CDR3 length equals 16 residues. The ends were cut back, 4 bases at V and 1 base at J, with 14 bases in the middle. Germline V gene sequence: CDR1 ENHRY, CDR2 SYGVKD. CDR3 bases: TGTGCCATCAGTGCAAGAGAGCAGGAAAGCAATCAGCCCCAGCATTTT. Translated, it gives CAISAREQESNQPQHF.

This clonotype was detected ten times or more. The gene calls are TRBV6-5 and TRBJ1-6; possible D gene TRBD1, 6 bases. V was clipped by 5 bases and J by 10 bases, with 12 bases between them. CDR3 length: 13 residues. Per germline, CDR1 MNHEY and CDR2 SVGAGI. CDR3 sequence reads: CASSTTGRSPLHF. CDR3 in DNA: TGTGCCAGCAGTACGACAGGTCGGTCACCCCTCCACTTT.

This clonotype was counted once. A much larger clone differs from this one at a single base, so this may be a read error. The chain uses TRBV6-1 and TRBJ1-2; possible D gene TRBD1, 5 bases. The ends were cut back, 4 bases at V and 3 bases at J, with 12 bases in the middle. The length of the CDR3 is 14 residues. Germline V gives CDR1 MNHNS, CDR2 SASEGT. CDR3 in amino acids: CASSVERGDYGYTF. CDR3 nucleotides: TGTGCCAGCAGTGTAGAACGGGGGGACTATGGCTACACCTTC.

The chain carries TRBV24-1 and TRBJ2-5, with 9 bases lining up with TRBD2. The J call may be faulty, since TRBJ2-1 better matches the DNA end. The germline V gene encodes CDR1 KGHDR and CDR2 SFDVKD. The CDR3 loop spans 13 amino acids. This CDR3 is CATSATSGNEQFF. The CDR3 nucleotides are TGTGCCACCAGTGCTACTAGCGGGAATGAGCAGTTCTTC.

This clonotype was seen ten or more times. The V gene is TRBV7-8, the J gene TRBJ1-1; D ambiguous. The germline V gene encodes CDR1 SGHVS and CDR2 FQNEAQ. V gave up 2 bases and J gave up 1 base, with 5 bases separating them. The CDR3 consists of 13 residues. The CDR3 is CASSLLTNTEAFF. The CDR3 DNA reads as TGTGCCAGCAGCTTACTAACGAACACTGAAGCTTTCTTT.

The chain couples TRBV7-9 to TRBJ2-7; tentative D call: TRBD2 (6 bases). The CDR3 runs 13 residues. The V gene lost 6 bases and the J gene lost 6 bases, with 15 bases spanning the gap. The germline V gene encodes CDR1 SEHNR and CDR2 FQNEAQ (reference sequence). The DNA for the CDR3 is TGTGCCAGCAGGTGGGACTCTCCCCTCGAGCAGTACTTC. Translating it yields CASRWDSPLEQYF. Based on the CDR3 plus reference TRBV7-9 and TRBJ2-7, the full variable domain is DTGVSQNPRHKITKRGQNVTFRCDPISEHNRLYWYRQTLGQGPEFLTYFQNEAQLEKSRLLSDRFSAERPKGSFSTLEIQRTEQGDSAMYLCASRWDSPLEQYFGPGTRLTVT.

The chain is built from TRBV7-8 and TRBJ1-5, with TRBD1 matching over 7 bases. The CDR3 extends over 16 amino acids. The J segment lost 7 bases and the V segment lost 5 bases, leaving 14 bases of the junction unmatched. Germline V lookup: CDR1 SGHVS, CDR2 FQNEAQ. CDR3 loop: CASSPDRERREQPQHF. DNA of the CDR3: TGTGCCAGCAGCCCTGACAGGGAGAGGAGAGAACAGCCCCAGCATTTT. The variable domain in full, completed from reference TRBV7-8 and TRBJ1-5, reads GAGVSQSPRYKVAKRGQDVALRCDPISGHVSLFWYQQALGQGPEFLTYFQNEAQLDKSGLPSDRFFAERPEGSVSTLKIQRTQQEDSAVYLCASSPDRERREQPQHFGDGTRLSIL.